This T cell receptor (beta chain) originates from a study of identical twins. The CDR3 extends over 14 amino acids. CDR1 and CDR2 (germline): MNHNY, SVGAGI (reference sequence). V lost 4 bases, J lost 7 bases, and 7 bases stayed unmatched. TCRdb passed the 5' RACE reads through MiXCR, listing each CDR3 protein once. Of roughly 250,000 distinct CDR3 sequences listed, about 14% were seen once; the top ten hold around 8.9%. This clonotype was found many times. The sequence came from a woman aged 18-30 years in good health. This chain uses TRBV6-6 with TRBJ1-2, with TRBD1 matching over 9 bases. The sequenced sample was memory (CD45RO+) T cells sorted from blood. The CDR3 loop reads CASSSGQGRGGYTF. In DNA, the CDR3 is TGTGCCAGCAGTTCCGGACAGGGGAGGGGTGGCTACACCTTC.